This T cell receptor (beta chain) originates from a study of CD4 T cells in relation to SARS-CoV-2 and coronaviruses. General observations from the study: This crossreactivity analysis covered spike protein alone, no other viral proteins. Samples before the pandemic and after infection were not matched within any donor.

A word on this clone: The antigen is undetermined.

Here immunoSEQ multiplex PCR was the method, and the copy in TCRdb shows in-frame clones only, minus some. The data show tens of thousands of clones, with about three quarters seen just once and 3.4% held by the top ten. Trimming pared 0 bases from V and 5 bases from J, leaving 10 bases between. CDR3 length equals 13 residues. From germline, CDR1 is GTSNPN and CDR2 SVGIG (reference sequence). Sorted naive or memory CD4+ cells met CEF peptides for 10 days. The chain uses TRBV30 and TRBJ2-5; D tentatively fits TRBD1 or TRBD2 (5 bases each). This TCR derives from an adult with COVID-19. The source material was memory CD4+ T cells from PBMCs, cultured in vitro. The CDR3 reads CAWSVGWGETQYF. As DNA, the CDR3 is TGTGCCTGGAGTGTAGGATGGGGGGAGACCCAGTACTTC. The full variable domain, completed using reference TRBV30 and TRBJ2-5, is SQTIHQWPATLVQPVGSPLSLECTVEGTSNPNLYWYRQAAGRGLQLLFYSVGIGQISSEVPQNLSASRPQDRQFILSSKKLLLSDSGFYLCAWSVGWGETQYFGPGTRLLVL.